Listed here are 4 T cell receptor beta chains from one sample, sequenced in a study of neurological immune-mediated disorders. TCRdb redid the calling of the 5' RACE reads with MiXCR, one entry per CDR3 protein. Among 87,000 or so distinct CDR3 sequences, roughly 3.5% were seen once, and the ten largest hold roughly 6%. The specimen sequenced was PBMCs. Receptor source: a young woman with multiple sclerosis.

This clonotype showed up many times. The CDR3, as DNA: TGTGCCAGCAGTGTGGCGGTTCAGGATTCACCCCTCCACTTT. Protein sequence: CASSVAVQDSPLHF. The genes are TRBV6-1 and TRBJ1-6; no clear D. V was shortened by 4 bases and J by 8 bases, with 12 bases between the two germline ends. Germline CDR1 and CDR2: MNHNS and SASEGT. The CDR3 has 14 amino acids.

This clonotype was counted many times. V and J are TRBV29-1 and TRBJ1-6; D gene uncertain. With 6 bases removed from V and 7 bases from J, the gap between germline ends came to 16 bases. The V gene's germline CDR1 is SQVTM and CDR2 ANQGSEA. The CDR3 contains 14 residues. DNA for the CDR3: TGCAGCGTGGGCGAGGGTCCCGAAAATTCACCCCTCCACTTT. This codes for CSVGEGPENSPLHF. Variable domain in full (rest from reference TRBV29-1 and TRBJ1-6): SAVISQKPSRDICQRGTSLTIQCQVDSQVTMMFWYRQQPGQSLTLIATANQGSEATYESGFVIDKFPISRPNLTFSTLTVSNMSPEDSSIYLCSVGEGPENSPLHFGNGTRLTVT.

In its sample, this clonotype was seen many times. This chain connects TRBV7-9 to TRBJ2-7; 9 nucleotides match TRBD1. Unmatched junction bases numbered 7, after V lost 5 bases and J lost 5 bases. This CDR3 contains 14 residues. Per the germline V gene, CDR1 is SEHNR and CDR2 is FQNEAQ (reference sequence). For the CDR3, the DNA is TGTGCCAGCAGCAAAGGGACAGGGTTGAACGAGCAGTACTTC. This encodes CASSKGTGLNEQYF.

This clonotype was recorded many times. V gene TRBV9 combines with J gene TRBJ2-1; TRBD1 aligns across 10 bases. Germline trimming cut 6 bases from V and 8 bases from J; bases unmatched to any gene: 8. The CDR3 runs to 14 residues. Germline lookup yields CDR1 SGDLS and CDR2 YYNGEE. The CDR3 nucleotides read TGTGCCAGCACACCTGGGGACAGGGGCCATGAGCAGTTCTTC. This sequence encodes CASTPGDRGHEQFF.